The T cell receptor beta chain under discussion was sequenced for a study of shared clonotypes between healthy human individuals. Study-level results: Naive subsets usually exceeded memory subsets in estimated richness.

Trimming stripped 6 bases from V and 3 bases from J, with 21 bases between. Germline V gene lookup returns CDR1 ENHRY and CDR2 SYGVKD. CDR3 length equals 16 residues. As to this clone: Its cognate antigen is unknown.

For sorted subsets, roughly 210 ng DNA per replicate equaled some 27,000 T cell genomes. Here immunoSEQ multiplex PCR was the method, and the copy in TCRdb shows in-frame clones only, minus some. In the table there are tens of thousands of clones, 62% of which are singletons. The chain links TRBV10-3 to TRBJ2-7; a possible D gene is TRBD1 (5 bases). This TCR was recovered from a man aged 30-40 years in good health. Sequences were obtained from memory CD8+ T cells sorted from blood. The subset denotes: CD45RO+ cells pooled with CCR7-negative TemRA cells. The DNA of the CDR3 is TGTGCCATCAGCGTCTCAGCAGGGTCTAACATCTACGAGCAGTACTTC. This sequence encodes CAISVSAGSNIYEQYF.